The 4 T cell receptor beta chains below come from one sample, sequenced in a study of control samples from healthy donors and cancer patients. Libraries were prepared by immunoSEQ multiplex PCR; TCRdb keeps only in-frame clonotypes and omits some of them. The sample has around 50,000 clones, 80% to 95% seen once; the top ten hold 0.75% to 0.95%. The specimen was PBMCs. Source of these receptors: a young man with colorectal cancer.

The CDR3 spells CASSLGSNSYNSPLHF. CDR3 sequence (DNA): TGCGCCAGCAGCTTAGGGTCAAACTCCTATAATTCACCCCTCCACTTT. The V and J genes are TRBV5-1 and TRBJ1-6; D gene unclear. Germline V CDR1 and CDR2: SGHRS, YFSETQ. The CDR3 length is 16 residues. Trimming took off 2 bases at V and 0 bases at J, with 9 bases between the two ends.

The chain employs TRBV7-6 and TRBJ1-3; tentatively, D is TRBD1 (5 bases). Germline V CDR1 and CDR2: SGHVS, FNYEAQ. V lost 1 base, J lost 6 bases, and 13 bases lay in between. The CDR3 runs to 15 residues. The CDR3 is CASSLDQGYANTIYF. The CDR3 bases are TGTGCCAGCAGCTTAGACCAGGGCTACGCAAACACCATATATTTT. The full variable domain, completed using reference TRBV7-6 and TRBJ1-3, is GAGVSQSPRYKVTKRGQDVALRCDPISGHVSLYWYRQALGQGPEFLTYFNYEAQQDKSGLPNDRFSAERPEGSISTLTIQRTEQRDSAMYRCASSLDQGYANTIYFGEGSWLTVV.

The genes are TRBV19 and TRBJ1-1; 8 nucleotides line up with TRBD1. J was trimmed by 5 bases and V by 4 bases; bases with no gene match: 12. The CDR3 loop spans 16 amino acids. Germline V lookup: CDR1 LNHDA, CDR2 SQIVND (reference sequence). The CDR3 reads CASSTPPGRGRTEAFF. In DNA, the CDR3 is TGTGCCAGTAGTACCCCTCCCGGCAGGGGGCGGACTGAAGCTTTCTTT.

This rearrangement joins TRBV10-2 to TRBJ1-1, with 11 nucleotides matching TRBD1. Germline lookup yields CDR1 WSHSY and CDR2 SAAADI. Trimming took 7 bases from V and 1 from J; bases not matched to a gene: 2. There are 14 residues in the CDR3. In DNA, the CDR3 is TGCGCCAGCACCGGACAGGGGGCGAACACTGAAGCTTTCTTT. Its protein product is CASTGQGANTEAFF.